The entry below describes one TCR beta chain. The antigen remains unidentified. CDR1 SGHDT and CDR2 YYEEEE come from the germline V gene. Trimming left V 1 base short and J 4 bases short, with 11 bases between. The CDR3 length is 14 residues. Generated by immunoSEQ multiplex PCR, the TCRdb table keeps only in-frame clones and is missing some. The sample lists tens of thousands of clones, roughly nine tenths occurring once. This entry is derived from a study of OX40 agonist ivuxolimab in advanced cancers. The wider study: At 0.01 to 10 mg/kg, ivuxolimab was administered intravenously to patients every 2 weeks.

General study findings and limits: The expanded peripheral T cells' antigen specificity was not determined. Among the lowest levels of clonal expansion were found in partial responders at 0.1-3.0 mg/kg.

The chain has TRBV5-6 and TRBJ1-2; D not certain. The specimen comprised CD4+ or CD8+ T cells sorted from blood, sampled in a trial of the OX40 agonist ivuxolimab. The sequence derives from an adult with an advanced solid tumor such as melanoma, head and neck, liver or kidney cancer. DNA of the CDR3: TGTGCCAGCAGCTTGCACCTACTTCCCTATGGCTACACCTTC. Encoded protein: CASSLHLLPYGYTF. The whole variable domain, filled in from reference TRBV5-6 and TRBJ1-2, reads DAGVTQSPTHLIKTRGQQVTLRCSPKSGHDTVSWYQQALGQGPQFIFQYYEEEERQRGNFPDRFSGHQFPNYSSELNVNALLLGDSALYLCASSLHLLPYGYTFGSGTRLTVV.